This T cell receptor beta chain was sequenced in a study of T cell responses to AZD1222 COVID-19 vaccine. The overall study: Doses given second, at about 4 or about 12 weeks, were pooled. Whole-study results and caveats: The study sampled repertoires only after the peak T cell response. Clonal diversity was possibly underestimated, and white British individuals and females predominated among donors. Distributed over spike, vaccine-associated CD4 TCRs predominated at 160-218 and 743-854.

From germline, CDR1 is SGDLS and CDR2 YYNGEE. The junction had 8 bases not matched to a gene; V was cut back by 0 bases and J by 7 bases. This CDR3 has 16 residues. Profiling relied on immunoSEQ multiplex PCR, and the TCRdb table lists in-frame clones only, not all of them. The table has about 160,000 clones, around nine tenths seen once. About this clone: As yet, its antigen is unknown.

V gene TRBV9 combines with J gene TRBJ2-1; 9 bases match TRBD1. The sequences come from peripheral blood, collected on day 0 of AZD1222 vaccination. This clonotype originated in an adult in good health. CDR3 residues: CASSVAEGTGPNEQFF. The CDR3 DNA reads TGTGCCAGCAGCGTAGCTGAGGGGACAGGGCCTAATGAGCAGTTCTTC. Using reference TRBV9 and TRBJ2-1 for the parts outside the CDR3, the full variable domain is DSGVTQTPKHLITATGQRVTLRCSPRSGDLSVYWYQQSLDQGLQFLIQYYNGEERAKGNILERFSAQQFPDLHSELNLSSLELGDSALYFCASSVAEGTGPNEQFFGPGTRLTVL.